One TCR beta chain is described in this entry. What it recognizes is unknown. These data belong to a study of cytomegalovirus exposure and HLA in healthy donors. Looking at the study overall: T cells numbering around 170 million yielded fewer than 140 million unique TCR beta sequences in an earlier analysis.

Study-level findings and limits: A later analysis showed that HLA-associated TCR beta chains had undergone more clonal expansion than equally common others. TCR beta chain V- and J-gene trimming was linked, in a later analysis, to a missense variant in DCLRE1C.

PCR used 60 Vbeta primers and 13 Jbeta primers. Measured with immunoSEQ multiplex PCR; TCRdb has only the in-frame clones, and not every one. The data show roughly 100,000 clones, 69% seen once. Losses at the gene ends were 4 bases for V and 0 bases for J; bases not matched to a gene: 3. From germline, CDR1 is MNHEY and CDR2 SMNVEV (reference sequence). The CDR3 has 15 residues. The source of this sequence is a man in his thirties or forties in good health and CMV-seronegative. The source material was PBMCs. This chain uses TRBV27 with TRBJ1-5; 7 nucleotides match TRBD1. The CDR3 DNA follows: TGTGCCAGCAGTTCCGGGACAGCTAGCAATCAGCCCCAGCATTTT. Residues: CASSSGTASNQPQHF.